This T cell receptor beta chain was sequenced during a study of blood T cell repertoires in COVID-19. Study as a whole: From the United States, Italy and Spain came samples of acute and convalescent COVID-19. T cells, B-cell-depleted T cells, or PBMCs supplied cDNA or gDNA.

The germline V gene encodes CDR1 LGHDT and CDR2 YNNKEL (reference sequence). This CDR3 has 14 residues. The V end lost 7 bases, the J end lost 0 bases, and 13 bases lay between the germline ends. In the source study's methods: Amplifying reference gene primers gave estimates of nucleated cell counts. Using immunoSEQ multiplex PCR, the repertoire was profiled, and TCRdb retains in-frame clones only, with some absent. That table is the source of V, J and clone size, and D and trimming were worked out from the DNA. There are approximately 150,000 clones in the sample; 80% to 90% occur only once, and around 2% lies in the top ten.

This sequence originates from a woman older than 75 with acute or convalescent COVID-19. This chain uses TRBV3-1 (or the pseudogene TRBV3-2) with TRBJ2-7; tentatively, D is TRBD1 (6 bases). What was sequenced was peripheral blood. CDR3 coding DNA: TGTGCCAGCACCAGGGACATAAACTCCTACGAGCAGTACTTC. Residues: CASTRDINSYEQYF.